Following are 14 T cell receptor beta chains from one sample sequenced in a study of shared clonotypes between healthy human individuals. Produced via immunoSEQ multiplex PCR; TCRdb's table is partial and in-frame only. The table includes roughly 700,000 clones, approximately 74% detected once. Sequenced material: memory CD4+ T cells sorted from blood. Regarding subset: CD45RA-negative fraction. The receptor set was obtained from a woman aged 30 to 39 in good health.

Notes on this clone: The sample has other DNA sequences that encode this CDR3 too. The chain couples TRBV6-5 to TRBJ2-2; 8 bases align to TRBD2. The junction had 0 bases not matched to a gene; V was cut back by 5 bases and J by 1 base. Germline V gene lookup returns CDR1 MNHEY and CDR2 SVGAGI. The CDR3 covers 14 residues. The CDR3 is CASSREGNTGELFF. The CDR3 DNA is TGTGCCAGCAGTCGGGAGGGGAACACCGGGGAGCTGTTTTTT.

This chain uses TRBV5-4 with TRBJ2-7; 13 bases fit TRBD2. The CDR3 consists of 18 residues. V shed 0 bases and J 3 bases; nucleotides not matched to a gene: 9. Germline V gives CDR1 SGHNT, CDR2 YYREEE (reference sequence). The CDR3 bases are TGTGCCAGCAGCTTGGAGGTCGGTGGGACTAGCGGGAACTACGAGCAGTACTTC. Protein: CASSLEVGGTSGNYEQYF.

This chain uses TRBV29-1 with TRBJ1-1, with TRBD1 as a possible D gene (5 bases). Trimming pared 7 bases from V and 4 bases from J, leaving 19 bases between. CDR3 length equals 14 residues. CDR1 and CDR2 (germline): SQVTM, ANQGSEA. CDR3 amino acids: CSGAVGGGGTEAFF. CDR3 in DNA: TGCAGCGGCGCTGTTGGGGGAGGTGGCACTGAAGCTTTCTTT.

V usage is TRBV2 and J usage is TRBJ2-4; tentatively, D is TRBD2 (6 bases). CDR1 and CDR2 from the germline V gene are SNHLY and FYNNEI. V lost 4 bases and J 1 base, leaving 17 bases between the germline ends. The CDR3 is made up of 17 amino acids. CDR3 sequence: CASSATQGRSAKNIQYF. CDR3 coding DNA: TGTGCCAGCAGTGCAACTCAAGGGAGGAGTGCCAAAAACATTCAGTACTTC.

At least ten counts were recorded for this clone. V is TRBV29-1 and J is TRBJ1-4; perhaps TRBD1 as D (5 bases). There are 13 residues in the CDR3. Germline-derived CDR1 and CDR2 are SQVTM and ANQGSEA. Trimming stripped 7 bases from V and 4 bases from J, with 13 bases between. The CDR3 here is CSASTGVNEKLFF. DNA of the CDR3: TGCAGCGCCTCGACGGGGGTTAATGAAAAACTGTTTTTT. The full variable domain, completed using reference TRBV29-1 and TRBJ1-4, is SAVISQKPSRDICQRGTSLTIQCQVDSQVTMMFWYRQQPGQSLTLIATANQGSEATYESGFVIDKFPISRPNLTFSTLTVSNMSPEDSSIYLCSASTGVNEKLFFGSGTQLSVL.

The V and J genes are TRBV5-1 and TRBJ2-7, with D uncertain. The V and J ends lost 0 bases and 3 bases respectively, with 7 bases between them. This CDR3 has 13 residues. Germline values: CDR1 SGHRS, CDR2 YFSETQ. In DNA, the CDR3 is TGCGCCAGCAGCTTGGAGGCTCGCTACGAGCAGTACTTC. As protein: CASSLEARYEQYF.

J is TRBJ1-2 and V is TRBV2; 7 bases line up with TRBD1. The CDR3 extends over 14 amino acids. Germline values: CDR1 SNHLY, CDR2 FYNNEI. The ends lost 6 bases at V and 4 bases at J; junction bases unmatched: 8. The CDR3 coding sequence is TGTGCCAGCAGCAACAGGGGTCCCCTCTATGGCTACACCTTC. This sequence encodes CASSNRGPLYGYTF.

This chain uses TRBV11-2 with TRBJ1-3; maybe TRBD1 (5 bases). CDR1 is SGHAT, CDR2 FQNNGV, per germline. Trimming took off 5 bases at V and 0 bases at J, with 14 bases between the two ends. This CDR3 has 16 residues. The CDR3 here is CASSPSGTVSGNTIYF. The CDR3 coding sequence is TGTGCCAGCAGCCCTTCCGGGACGGTCTCTGGAAACACCATATATTTT.

This clone was counted only a few times. The rearrangement links TRBV7-8 to TRBJ1-2, with 10 positions matching TRBD1. J lost 8 bases, V lost 5 bases, and 14 bases had no gene match. The length of the CDR3 is 16 residues. In germline, CDR1 is SGHVS, CDR2 FQNEAQ. The CDR3 DNA sequence: TGTGCCAGCAGCCCCCGCGACAGGGGGCGTTTAAGCGGCTACACCTTC. This sequence encodes CASSPRDRGRLSGYTF.

The chain couples TRBV27 to TRBJ1-1; D is possibly TRBD1 (5 bases). This CDR3 region has 15 residues. The germline V and J ends were trimmed by 2 bases and 0 bases, with 10 bases remaining between them. Germline assignment: CDR1 MNHEY and CDR2 SMNVEV (reference sequence). CDR3 coding DNA: TGTGCCAGCAGTTTAGGGACCGATCTGAACACTGAAGCTTTCTTT. The encoded protein is CASSLGTDLNTEAFF.

The chain has TRBV7-9 and TRBJ2-7, with D maybe TRBD2 (5 bases). Trimming removed 6 bases at V and 2 bases at J, with 11 bases between. CDR1 is SEHNR, CDR2 FQNEAQ, per germline (reference sequence). The CDR3 covers 13 residues. This CDR3 reads CASRKPGTYEQYF. CDR3 in DNA: TGTGCCAGCAGGAAACCGGGGACCTACGAGCAGTACTTC.

This clone showed up just once. The rearrangement links TRBV7-8 to TRBJ2-7; D is unclear. This CDR3 is built from 15 residues. Germline-derived CDR1 and CDR2 are SGHVS and FQNEAQ. With 1 base removed from V and 3 bases from J, the gap between germline ends came to 13 bases. In DNA form, the CDR3 reads TGTGCCAGCAGCTTAGGACTCGCGGTTCTCTACGAGCAGTACTTC. Residues: CASSLGLAVLYEQYF.

The chain employs TRBV5-1 and TRBJ2-1, with 14 bases fitting TRBD2. The V gene's germline CDR1 is SGHRS and CDR2 YFSETQ. This CDR3 region has 17 residues. J gave up 2 bases and V 4 bases, and 5 bases lay outside the gene matches. For the CDR3, the DNA is TGCGCCAGCAGCACAGGGACTAGCGGGAGCCCCTACAATGAGCAGTTCTTC. This gives the protein CASSTGTSGSPYNEQFF.

A remark on this clone: Other DNA sequences in this specimen translate into the identical CDR3. The CDR3 loop reads CASSLGNEQFF. CDR3 in DNA: TGTGCCAGCAGCTTAGGCAATGAGCAGTTCTTC. The chain carries TRBV7-9 and TRBJ2-1; D gene unclear. The CDR3 is made up of 11 amino acids. Trimming took 1 base from V and 6 from J, leaving 1 base between them. Germline V gene sequence: CDR1 SEHNR, CDR2 FQNEAQ (reference sequence).